These 15 T cell receptor beta chains came from one sample sequenced in a study of post-analysis software for immune sequencing data. Overall study findings and caveats: Higher frequency in patients than in controls was seen for roughly 5 TRBV segments, with TRBV5-6, TRBV5-1 and TRBV20-1 among them.

Antigen specificity for these receptors is unknown. Each TCR beta cDNA library carried unique molecular identifiers. TCRdb fed the PCR reads into MiXCR, producing one record per CDR3 protein. Here the sample spans about 800,000 distinct CDR3 sequences, 25% to 30% being singletons. What was sequenced was blood. The origin of the receptors is a girl aged 5 to 17 with multiple sclerosis.

The CDR3 DNA reads TGCAGTGCCCGGGGGGGCCCTAGCTCCTACAATGAGCAGTTCTTC. Translation gives CSARGGPSSYNEQFF. The gene calls are TRBV20-1 and TRBJ2-1; the match to TRBD2 covers 8 bases. The junction had 7 bases not matched to a gene; V was cut back by 6 bases and J by 0 bases. Germline V CDR1 and CDR2: DFQATT, SNEGSKA (reference sequence). This CDR3 is built from 15 residues.

Comments on this clonotype: This may be a read error: a much more frequent sequence differs by one nucleotide. V is TRBV5-5 and J is TRBJ1-5, with 7 bases that match TRBD1. The CDR3 totals 15 residues. Trimming cost V 7 bases and J 0 bases; bases outside gene matches: 7. Germline values: CDR1 SGHKS, CDR2 YYEKEE (reference sequence). The CDR3 region is CASGPTGYSNQPQHF. The DNA for the CDR3 is TGTGCCAGCGGCCCGACAGGGTATAGCAATCAGCCCCAGCATTTT.

This clonotype was observed a handful of times. The chain is built from TRBV6-5 and TRBJ2-1; no clear D gene. CDR1 and CDR2 (germline): MNHEY, SVGAGI. Trimming stripped 5 bases from V and 5 bases from J, with 16 bases between. The CDR3 is 15 residues long. The CDR3 spells CASSATYSPNNEQFF. The CDR3 nucleotides are TGTGCCAGCAGTGCCACTTATTCCCCAAACAATGAGCAGTTCTTC.

This clonotype was recorded a few times. The gene calls are TRBV29-1 and TRBJ1-1; no firm D call. CDR3 length: 11 residues. Deletions cut 1 base from V and 7 bases from J, with 7 bases between. CDR1 and CDR2 from the germline V gene are SQVTM and ANQGSEA. Here the CDR3 reads CSVEVAVEAFF. The CDR3 nucleotides read TGCAGCGTTGAAGTGGCAGTTGAAGCTTTCTTT.

There are a few counts of this clonotype. This sequence joins TRBV5-1 and TRBJ2-4; D remains ambiguous. Germline-derived CDR1 and CDR2 are SGHRS and YFSETQ. V was clipped by 5 bases and J by 2 bases, with 11 bases between them. The CDR3 has 14 residues. The CDR3 DNA reads as TGCGCCAGCAGTCTACCACAAACCAAAAACATTCAGTACTTC. Translated, it gives CASSLPQTKNIQYF.

This clonotype was seen only a few times. V gene TRBV29-1 combines with J gene TRBJ2-5, with D maybe TRBD1 (7 bases). Trimming removed 7 bases at V and 4 bases at J, with 13 bases between. Germline CDR1 SQVTM, CDR2 ANQGSEA. This CDR3 region has 12 residues. This chain's CDR3 is CSGIQGGETQYF. The CDR3 nucleotides are TGCAGCGGGATCCAGGGGGGAGAGACCCAGTACTTC.

This clonotype has at least ten counts. This chain joins TRBV20-1 and TRBJ1-2; the match to TRBD1 covers 8 bases. This CDR3 is built from 13 residues. The V gene end was trimmed by 8 bases and the J gene end by 2 bases; junction bases not matched to a gene: 7. Germline V gives CDR1 DFQATT, CDR2 SNEGSKA (reference sequence). CDR3 sequence reads: CSLGQGFNYGYTF. The CDR3 DNA follows: TGCAGTTTAGGACAGGGCTTCAACTATGGCTACACCTTC.

The chain recombines TRBV20-1 with TRBJ1-2; D ambiguous. The CDR3 sequence is 13 residues long. Germline V CDR1 and CDR2: DFQATT, SNEGSKA (reference sequence). Trimming left V 7 bases short and J 1 base short, with 13 bases between. The DNA for the CDR3 is TGCAGTGTCCGAGGCTACAGTAACTATGGCTACACCTTC. It encodes CSVRGYSNYGYTF.

The rearrangement links TRBV14 to TRBJ2-1; 8 bases are shared with TRBD1. J lost 12 bases, V lost 8 bases, and 9 bases had no gene match. The CDR3 spans 12 residues. The germline CDR1 and CDR2 sequences are SGHDN and FVKESK. CDR3 DNA sequence: TGTGCCAGCGGGACAGGTAGGCTGTGGCAGTTCTTC. Translating it yields CASGTGRLWQFF. The full variable domain, its missing parts supplied by reference TRBV14 and TRBJ2-1, is EAGVTQFPSHSVIEKGQTVTLRCDPISGHDNLYWYRRVMGKEIKFLLHFVKESKQDESGMPNNRFLAERTGGTYSTLKVQPAELEDSGVYFCASGTGRLWQFFGPGTRLTVL.

This clonotype came up a few times. This chain joins TRBV7-8 and TRBJ2-3, with D possibly matching TRBD1 (6 bases). Trimming removed 3 bases at V and 2 bases at J, with 12 bases between. The germline CDR1 and CDR2 sequences are SGHVS and FQNEAQ. The CDR3 loop spans 15 amino acids. CDR3 in amino acids: CASSFSTGNTDTQYF. For the CDR3, the DNA is TGTGCCAGCAGCTTTTCTACAGGGAACACAGATACGCAGTATTTT. Supplemented by reference TRBV7-8 and TRBJ2-3, the full variable domain reads GAGVSQSPRYKVAKRGQDVALRCDPISGHVSLFWYQQALGQGPEFLTYFQNEAQLDKSGLPSDRFFAERPEGSVSTLKIQRTQQEDSAVYLCASSFSTGNTDTQYFGPGTRLTVL.

The chain recombines TRBV10-2 with TRBJ2-3, with TRBD1 matching over 10 bases. Trimming cost V 10 bases and J 4 bases; bases outside gene matches: 2. CDR1 is WSHSY and CDR2 is SAAADI in the germline V gene. This CDR3 is 12 amino acids long. The CDR3 coding sequence is TGCGCCAACGACAGGGGGCCAGATACGCAGTATTTT. Protein product: CANDRGPDTQYF.

The chain has TRBV9 and TRBJ2-1; 9 nucleotides align to TRBD2. This CDR3 spans 17 amino acids. Germline V CDR1 and CDR2: SGDLS, YYNGEE. Trimming at V came to 4 bases and at J to 4 bases, leaving 12 bases not matched to a gene. The chain's CDR3 is CASSSPSPSGIYNEQFF. The CDR3, as DNA: TGTGCCAGCAGCTCCCCTTCGCCTAGCGGGATTTACAATGAGCAGTTCTTC. Together with reference TRBV9 and TRBJ2-1, the CDR3 gives the full variable domain: DSGVTQTPKHLITATGQRVTLRCSPRSGDLSVYWYQQSLDQGLQFLIQYYNGEERAKGNILERFSAQQFPDLHSELNLSSLELGDSALYFCASSSPSPSGIYNEQFFGPGTRLTVL.

This clonotype came up a few times. The V gene is TRBV2, the J gene TRBJ2-1; TRBD2 is a possible D gene (6 bases). With 5 bases removed from V and 10 bases from J, the gap between germline ends came to 9 bases. Germline assignment: CDR1 SNHLY and CDR2 FYNNEI. This CDR3 is built from 11 residues. CDR3 bases: TGTGCCAGCAGTTACGGACTAGAGCAGTTCTTC. It encodes CASSYGLEQFF. Complete variable domain (other parts from reference TRBV2 and TRBJ2-1): EPEVTQTPSHQVTQMGQEVILRCVPISNHLYFYWYRQILGQKVEFLVSFYNNEISEKSEIFDDQFSVERPDGSNFTLKIRSTKLEDSAMYFCASSYGLEQFFGPGTRLTVL.

The gene calls are TRBV5-5 and TRBJ1-5; maybe TRBD1 (5 bases). Per germline, CDR1 SGHKS and CDR2 YYEKEE (reference sequence). Trimming took 4 bases from V and 6 from J, leaving 11 bases between them. This CDR3 contains 13 residues. CDR3 nucleotide sequence: TGTGCCAGCAGCGCGGGGGGTGCTCAGCCCCAGCATTTT. As protein: CASSAGGAQPQHF.

This clonotype has a single count. Just one base apart from a much larger clone, this may be a read error. The rearrangement joins TRBV29-1 to TRBJ2-7, with TRBD1 as a possible D gene (6 bases). There are 12 residues in the CDR3. The V gene's germline CDR1 is SQVTM and CDR2 ANQGSEA. Trimming pared 7 bases from V and 6 bases from J, leaving 16 bases between. CDR3 coding DNA: TGCAGCGGGAGCACAGGGAACTGCGAGCAGTACTTC. The encoded protein is CSGSTGNCEQYF.